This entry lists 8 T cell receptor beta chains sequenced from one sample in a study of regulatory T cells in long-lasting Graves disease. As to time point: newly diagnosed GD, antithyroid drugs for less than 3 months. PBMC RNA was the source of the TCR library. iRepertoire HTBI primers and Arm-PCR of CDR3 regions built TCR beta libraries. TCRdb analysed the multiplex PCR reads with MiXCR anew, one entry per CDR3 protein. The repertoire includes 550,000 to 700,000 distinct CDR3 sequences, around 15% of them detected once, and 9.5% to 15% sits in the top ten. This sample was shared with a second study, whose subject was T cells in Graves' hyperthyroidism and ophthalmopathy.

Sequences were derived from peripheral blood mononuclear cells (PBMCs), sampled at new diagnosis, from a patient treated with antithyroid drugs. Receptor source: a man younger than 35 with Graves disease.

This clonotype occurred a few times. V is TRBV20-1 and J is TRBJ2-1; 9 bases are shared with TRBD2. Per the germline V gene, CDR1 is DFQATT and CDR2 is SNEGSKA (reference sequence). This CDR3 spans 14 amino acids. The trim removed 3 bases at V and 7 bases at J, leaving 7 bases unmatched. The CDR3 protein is CSARRGLAPNEQFF. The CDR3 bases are TGCAGTGCTAGGAGGGGACTAGCCCCAAATGAGCAGTTCTTC.

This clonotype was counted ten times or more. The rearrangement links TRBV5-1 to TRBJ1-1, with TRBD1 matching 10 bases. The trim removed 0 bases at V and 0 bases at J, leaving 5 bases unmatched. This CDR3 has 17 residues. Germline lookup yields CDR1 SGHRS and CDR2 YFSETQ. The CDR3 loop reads CASSLAPGQGMNTEAFF. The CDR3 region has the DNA TGCGCCAGCAGCTTGGCCCCGGGACAGGGGATGAACACTGAAGCTTTCTTT. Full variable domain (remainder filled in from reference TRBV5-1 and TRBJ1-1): KAGVTQTPRYLIKTRGQQVTLSCSPISGHRSVSWYQQTPGQGLQFLFEYFSETQRNKGNFPGRFSGRQFSNSRSEMNVSTLELGDSALYLCASSLAPGQGMNTEAFFGQGTRLTVV.

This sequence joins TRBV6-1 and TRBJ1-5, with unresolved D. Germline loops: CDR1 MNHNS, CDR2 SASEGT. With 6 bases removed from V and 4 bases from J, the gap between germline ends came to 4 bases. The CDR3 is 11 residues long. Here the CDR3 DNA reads TGTGCCAGCAGGGAGAATCAGCCCCAGCATTTT. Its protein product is CASRENQPQHF.

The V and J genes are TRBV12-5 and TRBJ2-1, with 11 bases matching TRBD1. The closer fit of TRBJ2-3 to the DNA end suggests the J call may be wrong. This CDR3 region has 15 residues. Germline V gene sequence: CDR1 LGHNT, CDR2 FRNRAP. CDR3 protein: CASGTGQGGTDTQYF. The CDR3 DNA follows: TGTGCTAGTGGTACGGGACAGGGGGGCACAGATACGCAGTATTTT.

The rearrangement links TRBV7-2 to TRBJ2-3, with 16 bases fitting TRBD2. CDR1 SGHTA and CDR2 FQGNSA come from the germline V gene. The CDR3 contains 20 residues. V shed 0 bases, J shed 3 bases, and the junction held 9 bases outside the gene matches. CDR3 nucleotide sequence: TGTGCCAGCAGCTTAGCGGGACTAGCGGGAGGGCCGGTTAGGACAGATACGCAGTATTTT. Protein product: CASSLAGLAGGPVRTDTQYF. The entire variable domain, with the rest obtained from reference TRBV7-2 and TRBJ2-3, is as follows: GAGVSQSPSNKVTEKGKDVELRCDPISGHTALYWYRQSLGQGLEFLIYFQGNSAPDKSGLPSDRFSAERTGGSVSTLTIQRTQQEDSAVYLCASSLAGLAGGPVRTDTQYFGPGTRLTVL.

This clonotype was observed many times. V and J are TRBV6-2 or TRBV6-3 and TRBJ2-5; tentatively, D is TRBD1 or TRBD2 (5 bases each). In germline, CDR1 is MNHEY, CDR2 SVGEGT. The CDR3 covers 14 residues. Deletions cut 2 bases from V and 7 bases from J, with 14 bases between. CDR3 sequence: CASSYVAGDGTQYF. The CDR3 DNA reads TGTGCCAGCAGTTACGTGGCCGGGGACGGGACCCAGTACTTC.

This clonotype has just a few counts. The CDR3 coding sequence is TGCAGTTCCACGGGGGTGGGGGAGACCCAGTACTTC. The encoded protein is CSSTGVGETQYF. The chain is built from TRBV20-1 and TRBJ2-5, with a possible D match to TRBD2 (6 bases). The CDR3 has 12 amino acids. Trimming removed 8 bases from V and 5 bases from J, with 15 bases in between. Germline V gives CDR1 DFQATT, CDR2 SNEGSKA (reference sequence).

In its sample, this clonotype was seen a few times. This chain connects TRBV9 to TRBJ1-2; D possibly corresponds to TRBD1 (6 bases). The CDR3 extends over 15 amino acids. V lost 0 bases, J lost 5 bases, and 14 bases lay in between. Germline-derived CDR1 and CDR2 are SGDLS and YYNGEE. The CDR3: CASSVGGRGTYGYTF. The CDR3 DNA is TGTGCCAGCAGCGTAGGGGGCAGGGGAACATATGGCTACACCTTC.